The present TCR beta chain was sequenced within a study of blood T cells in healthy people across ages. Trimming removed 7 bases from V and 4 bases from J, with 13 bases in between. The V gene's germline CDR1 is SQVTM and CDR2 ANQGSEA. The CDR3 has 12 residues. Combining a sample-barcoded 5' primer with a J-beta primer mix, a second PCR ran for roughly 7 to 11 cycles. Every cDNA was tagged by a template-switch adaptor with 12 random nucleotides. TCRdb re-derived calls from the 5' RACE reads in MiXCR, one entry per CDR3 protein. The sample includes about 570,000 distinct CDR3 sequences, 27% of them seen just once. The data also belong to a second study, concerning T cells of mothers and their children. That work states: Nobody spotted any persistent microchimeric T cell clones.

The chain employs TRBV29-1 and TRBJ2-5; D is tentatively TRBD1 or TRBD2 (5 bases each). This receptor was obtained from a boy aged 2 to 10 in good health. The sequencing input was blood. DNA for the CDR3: TGCAGCGGGGACCATGCGGGAGAGACCCAGTACTTC. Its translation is CSGDHAGETQYF.